This T cell receptor (beta chain) came from a study of T cells in Graves' hyperthyroidism and ophthalmopathy. The study, taken as a whole, reports: The majority of expanded thyroid clonotypes above 0.001 also appeared in blood. Model-based prediction identified ophthalmopathy a median about 7 months prior to its onset.

Amplified regions were TCR beta CDR3 sequences from RNA transcripts. TCR CDR3 regions were first amplified by RT-PCR with HTBI primers. Each CDR3 protein gets one entry after TCRdb re-called the multiplex PCR reads with MiXCR. The profile shows roughly 400,000 distinct CDR3 sequences, around 14% of them singletons. Recently diagnosed hyperthyroidism of less than 2 months' duration affected patients aged 18 to 65. The authors took PBMCs from over 8.5 ml fresh peripheral blood. This clonotype was detected a few times. Its matching antigen is unknown. The TCR originated in a woman aged 18 to 35 with Graves' hyperthyroidism that later progressed to Graves' ophthalmopathy. The material sequenced was blood.

DNA of the CDR3: TGTGCCAGCAGCTTAGCGAACGCTTACGAGCAGTACTTC. Translation: CASSLANAYEQYF. The V call is TRBV7-6, the J call TRBJ2-7; the D is unclear. The CDR3 sequence is 13 residues long. The V and J ends lost 0 bases and 4 bases respectively, with 7 bases between them. Germline CDR1 and CDR2: SGHVS and FNYEAQ.